This T cell receptor beta chain is drawn from a study of blood T cell repertoires in COVID-19. Across the study: Material from acute and convalescent COVID-19 was sourced from the United States, Italy and Spain.

Trimming shortened V by 4 bases and J by 7 bases, and 11 bases separated the two germline ends. The CDR3 is 12 residues long. Germline V gene sequence: CDR1 SGHDT, CDR2 YYEEEE. Sequencing was performed with immunoSEQ multiplex PCR; in TCRdb, only in-frame clones are kept and a portion is missing. The table lists approximately 150,000 clones, roughly 86% of them singletons. The source material was peripheral blood. The chain couples TRBV5-6 to TRBJ2-5; no firm D call. The receptor comes from a human donor with acute or convalescent COVID-19. The donor label of this sample is uncertain. For the CDR3, the DNA is TGTGCCAGCAGCCCCCCTCTCGGGACCCAGTACTTC. It yields the protein CASSPPLGTQYF.